This T cell receptor (beta chain) was retrieved from a study of Graves' ophthalmopathy and Graves' hyperthyroidism. The study's findings and limits: Its predictions of ophthalmopathy progression gave the model 70.59% sensitivity and approximately 72% specificity.

The source of the PBMCs was over 8.5 ml of fresh peripheral blood. The TCR beta CDR3 regions underwent amplification from RNA transcripts. First-round RT-PCR used HTBI primers; second-round multiplex PCR followed. TCRdb processed the multiplex PCR reads anew with MiXCR; each CDR3 protein has one entry. The table lists 400,000 to 450,000 distinct CDR3 sequences, approximately 21% of them singletons. This clonotype was counted a few times. Its antigen is as yet unknown. The junction and the germline gene differ at one end; a read error may be behind it. The germline gives CDR1 MDHEN, CDR2 SYDVKM. The CDR3 is 14 amino acids.

The sequencing sample was made of peripheral blood. The chain joins TRBV28 to TRBJ2-7; possible D gene TRBD2, 5 bases. The origin of this receptor is a woman between 18 and 29 years old with stable Graves' hyperthyroidism. CDR3 nucleotides: TGTGCCATCAGTTTTTTCCGGGGTTCCTACGAGCAGTACTTC. Translated, it gives CAISFFRGSYEQYF.